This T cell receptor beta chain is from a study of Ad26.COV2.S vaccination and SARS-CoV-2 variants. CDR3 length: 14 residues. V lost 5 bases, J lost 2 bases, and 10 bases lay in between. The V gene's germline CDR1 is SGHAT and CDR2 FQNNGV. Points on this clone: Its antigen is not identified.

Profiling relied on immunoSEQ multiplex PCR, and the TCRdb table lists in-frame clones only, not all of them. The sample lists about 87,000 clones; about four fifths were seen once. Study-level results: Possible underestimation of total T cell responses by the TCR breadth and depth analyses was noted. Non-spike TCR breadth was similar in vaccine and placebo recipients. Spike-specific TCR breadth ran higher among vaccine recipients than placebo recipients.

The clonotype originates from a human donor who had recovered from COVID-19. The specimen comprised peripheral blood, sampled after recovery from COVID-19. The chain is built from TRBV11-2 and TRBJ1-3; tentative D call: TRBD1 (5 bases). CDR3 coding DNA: TGTGCCAGCAGCAAGTCGGGGCCTGGAAACACCATATATTTT. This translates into CASSKSGPGNTIYF.